Listed below are T cell receptor beta chains from one sample, sequenced in a study of T cell changes during pregnancy in multiple sclerosis. TCRdb keeps only in-frame clones here, not all; method: immunoSEQ multiplex PCR. The top ten clones hold less than 4% of a sample with about 65,000 clones, about 92% of them seen once. The sequencing used CD8+ T cells from peripheral blood mononuclear cells, collected in the third trimester of pregnancy. These receptors all come from a female donor in good health, enrolled as a control in a pregnancy study. Both conserved end residues are part of each CDR3.

TRBV7-9,TRBJ1-2,CASSSRDRDGYTF
TRBV10-3,TRBJ1-1,CATRSGGPGTEAFF
TRBV9,TRBJ1-6,CASSQGARSPLHF
TRBV5-1,TRBJ2-1,CASSPWTSGGDYNEQFF
TRBV21-1,TRBJ2-7,CASSITARGQGLGEQYF
TRBV30,TRBJ1-1,CALLDREAFF
TRBV11-3,TRBJ2-3,CASSPGSTDTQYF
TRBV6-1,TRBJ2-3,CASSGSIISTDTQYF
TRBV20-1,TRBJ2-7,CTWDRGNEQYF
TRBV6-6,TRBJ2-7,CASSSNYYEQYF
TRBV30,TRBJ2-1,CAWTSGGGDNEQFF
TRBV19,TRBJ1-1,CASNSLPGMRDTEAFF
TRBV27,TRBJ2-1,CASSLSSGGAGNEQFF
TRBV30,TRBJ2-2,CAFQGAGELFF
TRBV9,TRBJ2-3,CASSVVGTGSTDTQYF
TRBV29-1,TRBJ2-7,CSVEGQGTAYEQYF
TRBV7-2,TRBJ2-1,CASSQRVNNEQFF
TRBV9,TRBJ1-2,CASSLSQGGSGYGYTF
TRBV27,TRBJ2-7,CASISLGEDEQYF
TRBV7-9,TRBJ2-7,CASSLVDYEQYF
TRBV6-5,TRBJ1-6,CASSRGTGADSPLHF
TRBV13,TRBJ1-5,CASSLTEGQPQHF
TRBV7-2,TRBJ2-7,CASSPRTSGYEQYF
TRBV6-1,TRBJ1-5,CASSEPAGVLGYSNQPQHF
TRBV6-6,TRBJ1-1,CASNQGLAEAFF